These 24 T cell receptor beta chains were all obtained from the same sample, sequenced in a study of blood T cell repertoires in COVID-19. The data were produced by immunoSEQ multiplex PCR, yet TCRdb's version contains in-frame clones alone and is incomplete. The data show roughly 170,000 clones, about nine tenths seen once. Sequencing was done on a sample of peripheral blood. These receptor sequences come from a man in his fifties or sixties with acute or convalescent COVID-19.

The CDR3, as DNA: TGTGCCACCTCGGGCGGGACAGATACGCAGTATTTT. Encoded protein: CATSGGTDTQYF. The genes are TRBV24-1 and TRBJ2-3, with D possibly TRBD2 on 5 matching bases. Trimming took off 9 bases at V and 3 bases at J, with 9 bases between the two ends. Germline values: CDR1 KGHDR, CDR2 SFDVKD. The CDR3 is made up of 12 amino acids.

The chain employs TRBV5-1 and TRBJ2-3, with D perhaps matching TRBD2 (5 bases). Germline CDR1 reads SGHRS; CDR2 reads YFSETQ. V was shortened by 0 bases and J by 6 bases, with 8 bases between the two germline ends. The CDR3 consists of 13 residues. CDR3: CASSLGRTDTQYF. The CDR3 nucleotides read TGCGCCAGCAGCTTGGGGAGGACTGATACGCAGTATTTT. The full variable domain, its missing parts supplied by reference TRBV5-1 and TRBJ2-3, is KAGVTQTPRYLIKTRGQQVTLSCSPISGHRSVSWYQQTPGQGLQFLFEYFSETQRNKGNFPGRFSGRQFSNSRSEMNVSTLELGDSALYLCASSLGRTDTQYFGPGTRLTVL.

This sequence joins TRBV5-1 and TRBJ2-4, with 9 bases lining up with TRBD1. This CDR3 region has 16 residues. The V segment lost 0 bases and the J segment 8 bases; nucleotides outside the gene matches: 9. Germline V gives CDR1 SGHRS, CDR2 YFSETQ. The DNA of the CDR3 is TGCGCCAGCAGCTTGGACCTGAGGACAGGGGAAGACATTCAGTACTTC. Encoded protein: CASSLDLRTGEDIQYF.

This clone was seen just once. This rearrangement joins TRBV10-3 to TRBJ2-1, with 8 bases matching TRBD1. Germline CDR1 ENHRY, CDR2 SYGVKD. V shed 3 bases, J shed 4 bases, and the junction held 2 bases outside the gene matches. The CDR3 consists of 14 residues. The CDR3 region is CAISEDRGYNEQFF. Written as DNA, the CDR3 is TGTGCCATCAGTGAAGACAGGGGATACAATGAGCAGTTCTTC.

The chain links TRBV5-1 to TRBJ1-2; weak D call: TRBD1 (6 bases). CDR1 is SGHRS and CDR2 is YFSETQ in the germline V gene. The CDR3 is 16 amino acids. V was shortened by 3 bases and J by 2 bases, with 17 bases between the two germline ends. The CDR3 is CASSSSREQGNYGYTF. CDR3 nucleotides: TGCGCCAGCAGCTCCTCGAGGGAACAGGGAAACTATGGCTACACCTTC.

Written as DNA, the CDR3 is TGTGCCAGCAGCGCTAGCGGGGGGACAGATACGCAGTATTTT. Translation gives CASSASGGTDTQYF. The rearrangement joins TRBV6-4 to TRBJ2-3, with 11 bases that match TRBD2. CDR3 length: 14 residues. CDR1 is MRHNA, CDR2 SNTAGT, per germline. Losses at the gene ends were 6 bases for V and 3 bases for J; bases not matched to a gene: 2.

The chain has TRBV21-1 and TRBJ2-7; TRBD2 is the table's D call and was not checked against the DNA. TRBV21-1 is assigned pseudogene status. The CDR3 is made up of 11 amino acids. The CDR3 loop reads CASSKEREQYV. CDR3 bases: TGTGCCAGCAGCAAAGAGAGGGAGCAGTACGTC.

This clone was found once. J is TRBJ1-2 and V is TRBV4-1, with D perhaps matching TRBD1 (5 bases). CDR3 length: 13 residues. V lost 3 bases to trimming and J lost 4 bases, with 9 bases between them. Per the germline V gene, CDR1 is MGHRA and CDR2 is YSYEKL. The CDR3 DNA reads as TGCGCCAGCAGCCAGGGGCCCGGCTATGGCTACACCTTC. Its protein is CASSQGPGYGYTF.

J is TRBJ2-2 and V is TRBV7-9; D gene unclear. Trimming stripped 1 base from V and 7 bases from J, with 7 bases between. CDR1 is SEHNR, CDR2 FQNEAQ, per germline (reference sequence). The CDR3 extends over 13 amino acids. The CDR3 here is CASSLGVVGELFF. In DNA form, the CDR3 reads TGTGCCAGCAGCTTAGGAGTCGTCGGGGAGCTGTTTTTT.

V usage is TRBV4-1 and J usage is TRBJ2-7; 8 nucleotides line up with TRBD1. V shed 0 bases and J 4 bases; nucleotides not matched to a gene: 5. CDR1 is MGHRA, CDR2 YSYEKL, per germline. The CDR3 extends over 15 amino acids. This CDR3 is CASSQDRGLEYEQYF. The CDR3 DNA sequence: TGCGCCAGCAGCCAAGACAGGGGGCTCGAATACGAGCAGTACTTC.

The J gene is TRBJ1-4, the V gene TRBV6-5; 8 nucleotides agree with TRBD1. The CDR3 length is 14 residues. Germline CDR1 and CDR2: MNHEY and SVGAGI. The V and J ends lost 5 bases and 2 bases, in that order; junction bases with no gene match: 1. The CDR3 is CASSRTGTNEKLFF. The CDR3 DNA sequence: TGTGCCAGCAGTAGGACAGGGACTAATGAAAAACTGTTTTTT.

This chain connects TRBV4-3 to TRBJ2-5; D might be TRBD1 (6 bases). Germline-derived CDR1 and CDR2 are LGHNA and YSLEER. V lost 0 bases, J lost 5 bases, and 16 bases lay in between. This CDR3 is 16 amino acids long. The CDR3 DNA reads TGCGCCAGCAGCCAAGATTGGGCAGGGGCACAGGAGACCCAGTACTTC. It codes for CASSQDWAGAQETQYF.

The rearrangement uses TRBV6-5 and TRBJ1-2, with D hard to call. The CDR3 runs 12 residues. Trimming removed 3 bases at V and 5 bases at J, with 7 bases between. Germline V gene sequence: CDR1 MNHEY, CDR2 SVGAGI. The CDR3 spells CASSYPGYGYTF. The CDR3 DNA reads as TGTGCCAGCAGTTATCCAGGTTATGGCTACACCTTC.

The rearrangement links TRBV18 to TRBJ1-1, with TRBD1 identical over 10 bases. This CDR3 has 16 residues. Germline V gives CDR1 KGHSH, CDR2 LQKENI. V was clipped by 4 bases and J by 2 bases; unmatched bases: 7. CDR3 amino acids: CASSRGTGDLNTEAFF. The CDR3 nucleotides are TGTGCCAGCTCACGAGGGACAGGGGATCTCAACACTGAAGCTTTCTTT.

CDR3 DNA sequence: TGTGCCAGCAGCTTTGAGCCCTACTACAATGAGCAGTTCTTC. Protein: CASSFEPYYNEQFF. J is TRBJ2-1 and V is TRBV7-3; D unresolved. Germline CDR1 SGHTA, CDR2 FQGTGA. Trimming pared 3 bases from V and 3 bases from J, leaving 9 bases between. The length of the CDR3 is 14 residues.

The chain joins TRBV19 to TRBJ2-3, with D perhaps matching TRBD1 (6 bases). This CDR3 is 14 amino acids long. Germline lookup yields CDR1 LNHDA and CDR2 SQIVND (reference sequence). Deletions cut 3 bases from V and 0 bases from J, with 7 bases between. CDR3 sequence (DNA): TGTGCCAGTAGTATTACAGGGAGCACAGATACGCAGTATTTT. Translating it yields CASSITGSTDTQYF. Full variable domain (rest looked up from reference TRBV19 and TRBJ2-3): DGGITQSPKYLFRKEGQNVTLSCEQNLNHDAMYWYRQDPGQGLRLIYYSQIVNDFQKGDIAEGYSVSREKKESFPLTVTSAQKNPTAFYLCASSITGSTDTQYFGPGTRLTVL.

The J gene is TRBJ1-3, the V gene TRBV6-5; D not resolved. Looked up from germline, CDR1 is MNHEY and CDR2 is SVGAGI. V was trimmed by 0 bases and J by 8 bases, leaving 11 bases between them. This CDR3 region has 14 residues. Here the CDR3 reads CASSYSYSGDTIYF. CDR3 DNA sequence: TGTGCCAGCAGTTACTCGTATTCGGGAGACACCATATATTTT.

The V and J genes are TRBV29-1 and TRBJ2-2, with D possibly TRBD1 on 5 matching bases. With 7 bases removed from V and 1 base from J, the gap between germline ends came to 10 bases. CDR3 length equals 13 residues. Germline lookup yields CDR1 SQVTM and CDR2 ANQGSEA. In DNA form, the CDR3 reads TGCAGCGGGGAAACAGGGAACACCGGGGAGCTGTTTTTT. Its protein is CSGETGNTGELFF.

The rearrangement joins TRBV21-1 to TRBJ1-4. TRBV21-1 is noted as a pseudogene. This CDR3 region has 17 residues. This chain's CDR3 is CASSKVLRELKSEKLFF. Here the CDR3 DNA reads TGTGCCAGCAGCAAAGTGTTAAGGGAGCTTAAGAGTGAAAAACTGTTTTTT.

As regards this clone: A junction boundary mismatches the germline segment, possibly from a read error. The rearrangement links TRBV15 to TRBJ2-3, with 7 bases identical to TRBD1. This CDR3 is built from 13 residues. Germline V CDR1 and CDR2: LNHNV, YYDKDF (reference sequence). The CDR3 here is CATSREPGGTKYF. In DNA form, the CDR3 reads TGTGCCACCAGCAGAGAGCCAGGGGGTACGAAGTATTTT.

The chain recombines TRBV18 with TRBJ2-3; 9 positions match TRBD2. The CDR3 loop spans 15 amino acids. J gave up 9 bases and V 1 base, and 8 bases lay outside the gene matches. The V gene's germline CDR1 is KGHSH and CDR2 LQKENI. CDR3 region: CASSPRGGGAGTQYF. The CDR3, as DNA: TGTGCCAGCTCACCACGCGGCGGGGGGGCAGGGACGCAGTATTTT.

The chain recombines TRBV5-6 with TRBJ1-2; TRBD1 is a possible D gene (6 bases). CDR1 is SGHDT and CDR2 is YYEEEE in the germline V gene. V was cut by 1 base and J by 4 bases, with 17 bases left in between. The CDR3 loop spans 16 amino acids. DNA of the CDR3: TGTGCCAGCAGCTTGTTCCTGGGACATCAAATCTATGGCTACACCTTC. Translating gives CASSLFLGHQIYGYTF.

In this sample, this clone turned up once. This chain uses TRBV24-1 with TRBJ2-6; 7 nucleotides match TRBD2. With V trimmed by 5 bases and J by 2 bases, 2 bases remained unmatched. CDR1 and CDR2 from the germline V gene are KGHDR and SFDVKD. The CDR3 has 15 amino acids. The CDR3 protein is CATSVGGAGANVLTF. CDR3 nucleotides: TGTGCCACCAGTGTGGGAGGGGCTGGGGCCAACGTCCTGACTTTC.

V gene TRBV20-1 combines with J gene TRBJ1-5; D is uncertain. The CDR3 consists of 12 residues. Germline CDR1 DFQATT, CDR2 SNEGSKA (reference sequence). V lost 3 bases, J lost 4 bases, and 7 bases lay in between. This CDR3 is CSASDRNQPQHF. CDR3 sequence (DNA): TGCAGTGCTAGTGACCGGAATCAGCCCCAGCATTTT.